This T cell receptor beta chain stems from a study of T cell responses to AZD1222 COVID-19 vaccine. Study results and caveats: Sampling captured repertoires only after the peak T cell response.

A word on this clone: Its antigen is not known.

Analysis merged second doses at about 4 or about 12 weeks. Method: immunoSEQ multiplex PCR; TCRdb's copy keeps in-frame clones and lacks some. The sample has 150,000 to 190,000 clones; about 89% are singletons. V gave up 4 bases and J gave up 6 bases, with 11 bases separating them. There are 13 residues in the CDR3. Germline V gives CDR1 SGHRS, CDR2 YFSETQ. The specimen comprised peripheral blood, sampled 28 days after the second AZD1222 dose. V usage is TRBV5-1 and J usage is TRBJ2-1; possibly TRBD1 or TRBD2 for D (5 bases each). The receptor was derived from an adult who received the AZD1222 COVID-19 vaccine. In DNA, the CDR3 is TGCGCCAGCAGCCCCCCGGGGACCAATGAGCAGTTCTTC. It encodes CASSPPGTNEQFF. Together with reference TRBV5-1 and TRBJ2-1, the CDR3 gives the full variable domain: KAGVTQTPRYLIKTRGQQVTLSCSPISGHRSVSWYQQTPGQGLQFLFEYFSETQRNKGNFPGRFSGRQFSNSRSEMNVSTLELGDSALYLCASSPPGTNEQFFGPGTRLTVL.